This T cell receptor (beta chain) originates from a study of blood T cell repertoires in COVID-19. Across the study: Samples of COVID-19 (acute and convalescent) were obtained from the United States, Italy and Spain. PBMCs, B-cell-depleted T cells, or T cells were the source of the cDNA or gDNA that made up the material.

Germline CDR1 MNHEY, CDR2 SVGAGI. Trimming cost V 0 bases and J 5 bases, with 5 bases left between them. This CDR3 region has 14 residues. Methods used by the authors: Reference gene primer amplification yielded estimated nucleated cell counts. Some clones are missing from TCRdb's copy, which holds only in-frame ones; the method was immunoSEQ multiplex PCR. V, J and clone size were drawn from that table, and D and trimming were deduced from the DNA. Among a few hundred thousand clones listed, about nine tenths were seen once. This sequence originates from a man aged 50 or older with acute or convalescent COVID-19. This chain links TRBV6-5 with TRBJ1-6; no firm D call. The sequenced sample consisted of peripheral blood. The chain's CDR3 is CASSYSENNSPLHF. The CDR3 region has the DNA TGTGCCAGCAGTTACTCGGAGAATAATTCACCCCTCCACTTT.